One and the same sample provided the 26 T cell receptor beta chains below, sequenced in a study of blood T cell repertoires in COVID-19. TCRdb's table, derived via immunoSEQ multiplex PCR, lists solely in-frame clones and lacks some. The sample has 150,000 to 200,000 clones; around nine tenths are singletons. Sequencing was performed on peripheral blood. These receptors originate from a human donor in a cohort sampled during active COVID-19.

The rearrangement joins TRBV11-2 to TRBJ1-1; 7 bases are a match to TRBD1. The trim removed 7 bases at V and 6 bases at J, leaving 5 bases unmatched. Germline loops: CDR1 SGHAT, CDR2 FQNNGV. This CDR3 comprises 12 residues. In DNA, the CDR3 is TGTGCCAGCACCCCGACAGGGTCTGAAGCTTTCTTT. Translating gives CASTPTGSEAFF.

The rearrangement joins TRBV29-1 to TRBJ1-5, with a weak D call TRBD1 (6 bases). This CDR3 comprises 14 residues. V was shortened by 2 bases and J by 2 bases, with 10 bases between the two germline ends. The germline CDR1 and CDR2 sequences are SQVTM and ANQGSEA. CDR3 DNA: TGCAGCGTTGAAACAGGGAATGGCAATCAGCCCCAGCATTTT. Amino acid sequence: CSVETGNGNQPQHF.

This chain uses TRBV11-2 with TRBJ1-4, with 9 bases fitting TRBD1. Germline V lookup: CDR1 SGHAT, CDR2 FQNNGV. J was trimmed by 7 bases and V by 1 base; bases with no gene match: 1. The CDR3 extends over 14 amino acids. This CDR3 reads CASSLGTGAEKLFF. The DNA of the CDR3 is TGTGCCAGCAGCTTAGGGACAGGGGCTGAAAAACTGTTTTTT.

This chain joins TRBV12-3 or TRBV12-4 and TRBJ1-2; D is unclear. The CDR3 loop spans 11 amino acids. Trimming cost V 6 bases and J 8 bases, with 10 bases left between them. CDR3 coding DNA: TGTGCCAGCAGACAAACGGGAGGCTACACCTTC. It is translated as CASRQTGGYTF.

The V and J genes are TRBV7-2 and TRBJ2-5; D gene ambiguous. Trimming pared 1 base from V and 8 bases from J, leaving 8 bases between. Per the germline V gene, CDR1 is SGHTA and CDR2 is FQGNSA. This CDR3 has 12 residues. CDR3 region: CASSLEERTQYF. The DNA for the CDR3 is TGTGCCAGCAGCTTAGAAGAGAGAACCCAGTACTTC.

The chain has TRBV9 and TRBJ2-3; the D gene is possibly TRBD2 (5 bases). CDR3 length equals 13 residues. Per germline, CDR1 SGDLS and CDR2 YYNGEE. V lost 3 bases to trimming and J lost 4 bases, with 9 bases between them. CDR3 residues: CASSALASDTQYF. The CDR3 DNA reads TGTGCCAGCAGCGCTCTAGCATCAGATACGCAGTATTTT.

V usage is TRBV10-3 and J usage is TRBJ2-2, with a possible D match to TRBD1 (6 bases). V was pared by 7 bases and J by 5 bases, with 14 bases between. Germline V lookup: CDR1 ENHRY, CDR2 SYGVKD. This CDR3 region has 14 residues. CDR3 sequence reads: CAIKGQGLTGELFF. Here the CDR3 DNA reads TGTGCCATCAAGGGACAAGGGTTGACCGGGGAGCTGTTTTTT.

This clone was observed a few times. This chain connects TRBV25-1 to TRBJ2-3; 8 bases match TRBD1. This CDR3 comprises 14 residues. The germline V gene has CDR1 MGHDK and CDR2 SYGVNS. With V trimmed by 2 bases and J by 3 bases, 1 base remained unmatched. This CDR3 is CASSEQGATDTQYF. The CDR3 DNA follows: TGTGCCAGCAGTGAACAGGGGGCGACAGATACGCAGTATTTT.

The chain has TRBV7-2 and TRBJ1-2; D is ambiguous. Looked up from germline, CDR1 is SGHTA and CDR2 is FQGNSA. Between the trimmed V and J ends, which lost 1 base and 3 bases, there was a span of 15 bases. CDR3 size: 16 residues. The CDR3 here is CASSLDVFGEYYGYTF. As DNA, the CDR3 is TGTGCCAGCAGCTTAGATGTTTTCGGGGAGTACTATGGCTACACCTTC.

The chain carries TRBV30 and TRBJ1-3; 7 bases map to TRBD1. Losses at the gene ends were 2 bases for V and 2 bases for J; bases not matched to a gene: 3. The CDR3 is 14 amino acids. The V gene's germline CDR1 is GTSNPN and CDR2 SVGIG (reference sequence). In DNA form, the CDR3 reads TGTGCCTGGAGTTCCCAGGGGGCTGGAAACACCATATATTTT. Translation: CAWSSQGAGNTIYF. The variable domain in full, with the rest retrieved from reference TRBV30 and TRBJ1-3, is SQTIHQWPATLVQPVGSPLSLECTVEGTSNPNLYWYRQAAGRGLQLLFYSVGIGQISSEVPQNLSASRPQDRQFILSSKKLLLSDSGFYLCAWSSQGAGNTIYFGEGSWLTVV.

The V gene is TRBV18, the J gene TRBJ1-5; 7 bases are a match to TRBD1. There are 14 residues in the CDR3. V lost 3 bases, J lost 5 bases, and 4 bases stayed unmatched. The germline V gene has CDR1 KGHSH and CDR2 LQKENI. The CDR3: CASSPWDSDQPQHF. The CDR3 bases are TGTGCCAGCTCACCCTGGGACAGCGATCAGCCCCAGCATTTT.

The chain uses TRBV9 and TRBJ2-7, with a possible D match to TRBD1 (6 bases). This CDR3 has 13 residues. Germline assignment: CDR1 SGDLS and CDR2 YYNGEE. V lost 4 bases, J lost 3 bases, and 11 bases lay in between. As DNA, the CDR3 is TGTGCCAGCAGCTCTGAGGACAGCTACGAGCAGTACTTC. Translation: CASSSEDSYEQYF.

The V gene is TRBV28, the J gene TRBJ2-1; 8 bases agree with TRBD2. V trimming: 5 bases; J trimming: 8 bases; junction bases outside the gene matches: 8. CDR1 MDHEN and CDR2 SYDVKM come from the germline V gene. The CDR3 contains 14 residues. In DNA form, the CDR3 reads TGTGCCAGCAGTCCTCAGCGGGAGACCTATGAGCAGTTCTTC. This sequence encodes CASSPQRETYEQFF.

This sequence joins TRBV6-5 and TRBJ2-7, with 9 bases aligning to TRBD1. Germline CDR1 is MNHEY and CDR2 is SVGAGI. With 7 bases clipped from V and 0 bases from J, the junction kept 7 bases outside the gene matches. There are 15 residues in the CDR3. In DNA, the CDR3 is TGTGCCAGCAAGGGGGGACAGGGCCACTCCTACGAGCAGTACTTC. This codes for CASKGGQGHSYEQYF.

This chain links TRBV6-5 with TRBJ1-5; 8 bases agree with TRBD1. There are 12 residues in the CDR3. The germline V gene encodes CDR1 MNHEY and CDR2 SVGAGI. The J segment lost 6 bases and the V segment lost 8 bases, leaving 3 bases of the junction unmatched. CDR3 sequence: CASEDRAQPQHF. CDR3 coding DNA: TGTGCCAGCGAGGACAGGGCTCAGCCCCAGCATTTT.

This clone was detected a few times. The rearrangement links TRBV21-1 to TRBJ1-1; the table's D call, TRBD1, was not checked against the DNA. TRBV21-1 is flagged as a pseudogene. This CDR3 contains 15 residues. CDR3 nucleotide sequence: TGTGCCAGCAGCGCTCGGACAGGGTCGAACACTGAAGCTTTCTTT. Translation gives CASSARTGSNTEAFF.

The chain links TRBV9 to TRBJ2-1; TRBD2 aligns across 15 bases. V lost 3 bases to trimming and J lost 7 bases; unmatched junction nucleotides: 11. CDR3 length: 18 amino acids. CDR1 and CDR2 from the germline V gene are SGDLS and YYNGEE. The CDR3 reads CASSDSPRTSGGANEQFF. The DNA of the CDR3 is TGTGCCAGCAGCGACTCCCCCAGGACTAGCGGGGGGGCGAATGAGCAGTTCTTC.

This clone was seen a single time. The chain joins TRBV4-1 to TRBJ2-3; 9 bases are a match to TRBD1. CDR3 length: 17 amino acids. Germline CDR1 reads MGHRA; CDR2 reads YSYEKL. V was pared by 6 bases and J by 3 bases, with 13 bases of the junction left unmatched. This CDR3 is CASRRGQGRFRTDTQYF. CDR3 DNA: TGCGCCAGCAGAAGGGGACAGGGCAGGTTCAGGACAGATACGCAGTATTTT.

The chain employs TRBV19 and TRBJ2-1; 8 bases align to TRBD1. Germline CDR1 LNHDA, CDR2 SQIVND (reference sequence). The CDR3 loop spans 15 amino acids. V trimming: 3 bases; J trimming: 7 bases; junction bases outside the gene matches: 8. CDR3 sequence reads: CASSISGQGTNEQFF. The CDR3 region has the DNA TGTGCCAGTAGTATTAGTGGACAGGGTACGAATGAGCAGTTCTTC. The full variable domain, with the rest looked up from reference TRBV19 and TRBJ2-1, is DGGITQSPKYLFRKEGQNVTLSCEQNLNHDAMYWYRQDPGQGLRLIYYSQIVNDFQKGDIAEGYSVSREKKESFPLTVTSAQKNPTAFYLCASSISGQGTNEQFFGPGTRLTVL.

The chain carries TRBV2 and TRBJ1-2; TRBD1 matches at 7 bases. CDR1 SNHLY and CDR2 FYNNEI come from the germline V gene. The CDR3 is made up of 12 amino acids. J lost 10 bases, V lost 3 bases, and 5 bases had no gene match. The CDR3 DNA follows: TGTGCCAGCAGTGAGGGGGGACAGTTCTACACCTTC. It encodes CASSEGGQFYTF.

V is TRBV19 and J is TRBJ2-7, with D possibly being TRBD1 (5 bases). CDR3 size: 13 residues. Germline V CDR1 and CDR2: LNHDA, SQIVND (reference sequence). V was cut by 5 bases and J by 2 bases, with 10 bases left in between. CDR3 residues: CASSSGPPYEQYF. The CDR3 nucleotides read TGTGCCAGTAGTTCAGGGCCACCCTACGAGCAGTACTTC.

This chain connects TRBV29-1 to TRBJ2-5; perhaps TRBD2 as D (5 bases). The CDR3 covers 14 residues. Germline V gene data show CDR1 as SQVTM and CDR2 as ANQGSEA. V lost 6 bases, J lost 3 bases, and 17 bases lay in between. CDR3 loop: CSVVGRTREETQYF. The CDR3 DNA is TGCAGCGTCGTGGGGAGAACGAGAGAAGAGACCCAGTACTTC. The full variable domain, in which reference TRBV29-1 and TRBJ2-5 provide the parts outside the CDR3, is SAVISQKPSRDICQRGTSLTIQCQVDSQVTMMFWYRQQPGQSLTLIATANQGSEATYESGFVIDKFPISRPNLTFSTLTVSNMSPEDSSIYLCSVVGRTREETQYFGPGTRLLVL.

The chain employs TRBV11-3 and TRBJ2-2; D is undetermined. Deletions cut 3 bases from V and 2 bases from J, with 4 bases between. The CDR3 totals 13 residues. In germline, CDR1 is SGHNT, CDR2 YENEEA. CDR3 residues: CASSFRNTGELFF. The CDR3 DNA follows: TGTGCCAGCAGCTTCAGAAACACCGGGGAGCTGTTTTTT.

J is TRBJ2-3 and V is TRBV28; 14 nucleotides align to TRBD2. The ends lost 3 bases at V and 3 bases at J; junction bases unmatched: 14. CDR1 MDHEN and CDR2 SYDVKM come from the germline V gene. The CDR3 runs to 20 residues. The CDR3 loop is CASSFYQPGLAGVRTDTQYF. CDR3 bases: TGTGCCAGCAGTTTTTACCAGCCGGGACTAGCGGGAGTTCGTACAGATACGCAGTATTTT.

The rearrangement joins TRBV4-1 to TRBJ2-5, with 14 positions matching TRBD2. CDR1 and CDR2 from the germline V gene are MGHRA and YSYEKL. The CDR3 extends over 17 amino acids. Trimming cost V 4 bases and J 4 bases; bases outside gene matches: 8. The CDR3 loop is CASSPRPGLAGVETQYF. For the CDR3, the DNA is TGCGCCAGCAGCCCGCGCCCGGGACTAGCGGGAGTAGAGACCCAGTACTTC.

The J gene is TRBJ2-7, the V gene TRBV23-1; 11 bases match TRBD1. TRBV23-1 qualifies as an ORF whose function is uncertain. V shed 3 bases, J shed 6 bases, and the junction held 10 bases outside the gene matches. This CDR3 comprises 16 residues. CDR3 protein: CASSHQTPGTGGEQYF. Here the CDR3 DNA reads TGCGCCAGCAGTCATCAGACTCCCGGGACAGGGGGCGAGCAGTACTTC.